Listed below are T cell receptor beta chains from one sample, sequenced in a study of vaccination and CD4 T cells after COVID-19. Antigen specificity for these receptors is unknown. TCRdb reprocessed the PCR reads via MiXCR and lists one record per CDR3 protein. The sample has approximately 13,000 distinct CDR3 sequences, 79% seen once; the top ten hold about 28%. The sequencing input was CD4+ T cells from blood, cultured in vitro. Every receptor here comes from a human donor who had recovered from COVID-19. Both conserved end residues are part of each CDR3.

cdr3_length,j_call,v_call,cdr3_aa
14,TRBJ1-2,TRBV6-5,CASSLDRGDYGYTF
15,TRBJ1-5,TRBV7-2,CANSLENRGVGPQHF
15,TRBJ1-2,TRBV7-2,CASSSYREVDYGYTF
13,TRBJ2-5,TRBV19,CATTWGPRETQYF
16,TRBJ2-3,TRBV20-1,CSARKRIAGVPDTQYF
15,TRBJ2-5,TRBV19,CASKEGVGDRETQYF
15,TRBJ2-7,TRBV6-1,CASSRTSGPVGEQYF
12,TRBJ2-2,TRBV10-1,CASGTRAGELFF
15,TRBJ2-1,TRBV7-9,CASTWARGRIPEQFF
17,TRBJ2-5,TRBV10-1,CASSESASGSGRETQYF
12,TRBJ2-7,TRBV6-2/TRBV6-3,CASSQGGIGQYF
17,TRBJ1-3,TRBV27,CASSPMTGVGVGNTIYF
15,TRBJ2-7,TRBV7-3,CASSLTGSSSYEQYF
18,TRBJ2-6,TRBV6-2/TRBV6-3,CASSYPGAGASGANVLTF
15,TRBJ2-1,TRBV11-2,CASSLGTSGYNEQFF
14,TRBJ1-5,TRBV6-5,CASSYSRWDQPQHF
16,TRBJ1-2,TRBV27,CASSLRGGDQTRGYTF
17,TRBJ1-5,TRBV7-2,CASSLRQGVGSDQPQHF
13,TRBJ1-5,TRBV30,CAWSAGRDQPQHF
15,TRBJ1-6,TRBV9,CASSVGVQGSSPLHF
14,TRBJ2-7,TRBV7-2,CASSLGTSAYEQYF
16,TRBJ2-1,TRBV5-1,CASSATSGSSYNEQFF
15,TRBJ1-5,TRBV20-1,CSARGAGAGDQPQHF
15,TRBJ1-2,TRBV27,CASSLHGQRIYGYTF
8,TRBJ2-2,TRBV11-3,CAGGELFF
15,TRBJ2-7,TRBV28,CASREGLAGAYEQYF
14,TRBJ1-5,TRBV7-2,CASSFRDINQPQHF
14,TRBJ2-7,TRBV20-1,CSARTRGSSYEQYF
12,TRBJ1-1,TRBV28,CASSFASTEAFF
16,TRBJ1-2,TRBV11-2,CASSLVPGAILSGYTF
14,TRBJ2-5,TRBV6-2/TRBV6-3,CASSYASFGETQYF
15,TRBJ1-1,TRBV28,CASSFQGTANTEAFF
12,TRBJ2-3,TRBV29-1,CSVPEGGQTQYF
16,TRBJ2-6,TRBV20-1,CSARGARSSGANVLTF
13,TRBJ1-5,TRBV6-1,CASRLLGNQPQHF
12,TRBJ1-6,TRBV20-1,CSARGLYSPLHF
10,TRBJ1-5,TRBV4-2,CASSTQPQHF
15,TRBJ1-2,TRBV6-4,CASSDTRRASYGYTF
13,TRBJ2-5,TRBV27,CASSTDLKETQYF
13,TRBJ1-1,TRBV28,CASSLWATDEAFF
16,TRBJ1-2,TRBV11-2,CASSLNWGGDNYGYTF
15,TRBJ1-2,TRBV20-1,CSASGTPPTNYGYTF
12,TRBJ1-2,TRBV24-1,CATSDPSYGYTF
16,TRBJ2-1,TRBV6-2/TRBV6-3,CASRSPSGGRYNEQFF
16,TRBJ2-1,TRBV6-1,CASSRTSGRGNNEQFF